This T cell receptor delta chain is from a study of gamma-delta T cells after stem cell transplantation. This clone is medium-sized in the sample. TCRdb re-processed the RT-PCR reads using CATT. The sample shows about 3,500 delta-chain clones, about 12% of them seen only once. CDR3 length equals 21 residues. V lost 2 bases, J lost 0 bases, and 19 bases stayed unmatched. The germline V gene has CDR1 TSWWSYY and CDR2 QGS. This receptor was identified in a human donor. It is not recorded whose cells these are; they may come from a transplant donor. Sequenced input: gamma-delta T cells. V is TRDV1 and J is TRDJ1; TRDD3 matches 9 bases. The CDR3 reads CALGEITLPYWGRQYTDKLIF. The CDR3, as DNA: TGTGCTCTTGGGGAAATAACTCTACCCTACTGGGGGAGGCAATACACCGATAAACTCATCTTT.